This T cell receptor (beta chain) was profiled in a study of CD8 T cells in Susac syndrome. Study findings and constraints: The number of individuals included in the study's TCR sequencing and HLA analysis was acknowledged as relatively small.

CDR3 size: 17 residues. V lost 2 bases and J 0 bases, leaving 14 bases between the germline ends. The V gene's germline CDR1 is MNHEY and CDR2 SMNVEV (reference sequence). CD8+ and CD4+ T cells were negatively isolated; TEMRA cells were FACS-enriched. This clonotype was seen a single time. Its antigen is not identified. Random-hexamer reverse transcription was applied to roughly 0.5 to 1 ug RNA. The TCR beta CDR3 was amplified by immunoSEQ multiplex PCR across 54 Vbeta, 13 Jbeta. TCRdb re-called the immunoSEQ multiplex PCR reads with MiXCR, one entry per CDR3 protein. The sample includes 100,000 to 150,000 distinct CDR3 sequences, about 95% of them seen just once.

The source material was CD4+ T cells from PBMCs. The chain joins TRBV27 to TRBJ1-3; maybe TRBD1 (6 bases). The receptor was derived from a human donor in good health. The CDR3 bases are TGTGCCAGCAGTTTAGAGGACAGAGCTCTCTCTGGAAACACCATATATTTT. Its translation is CASSLEDRALSGNTIYF.